Listed below are T cell receptor beta chains from one sample, sequenced in a study of CD4 T cells in relation to SARS-CoV-2 and coronaviruses. No antigens are known for them. Clones were read by immunoSEQ multiplex PCR, and TCRdb kept only the in-frame ones, dropping some. The table records around 15,000 clones, 82% of them present only once. What was sequenced was CD4+ T cells from PBMCs, cultured in vitro. The receptors shown here come from a human donor in good health. Both conserved end residues are part of each CDR3. Fields, in order: J gene, D gene, clone size, V gene, CDR3 protein, CDR3 DNA. A D gene is named only where the DNA matches it firmly. The size field is filled for only some rows; it gives once, few, many or a size class.

TRBJ2-5	TRBD2	.	TRBV3-1/TRBV3-2	CASSQWTSGGETQYF	TGTGCCAGCAGCCAATGGACTAGCGGAGGAGAGACCCAGTACTTC
TRBJ2-5	.	.	TRBV28	CASSSQPGRDQETQYF	TGTGCCAGCAGTTCCCAACCGGGACGGGACCAAGAGACCCAGTACTTC
TRBJ2-7	TRBD2	.	TRBV11-2	CASSEALAGVNYEQYF	TGTGCCAGCAGCGAGGCCCTAGCGGGGGTTAACTACGAGCAGTACTTC
TRBJ2-3	TRBD1	.	TRBV24-1	CATSDRNPSSGGTDTQYF	TGTGCCACCAGTGATCGGAATCCATCGTCAGGGGGAACAGATACGCAGTATTTT
TRBJ2-4	.	.	TRBV7-9	CASSLPGKNIQYF	TGTGCCAGCAGCCTCCCGGGGAAAAACATTCAGTACTTC
TRBJ2-4	TRBD1	.	TRBV10-3	CAISESGGLGTGLNIQYF	TGTGCCATCAGTGAGTCAGGCGGGTTAGGGACAGGGTTAAACATTCAGTACTTC
TRBJ2-6	.	.	TRBV14	CASSQTGTVGANVLTF	TGTGCCAGCAGCCAAACCGGGACGGTAGGGGCCAACGTCCTGACTTTC
TRBJ2-7	TRBD1	.	TRBV19	CASSLPGQGLGDGEQYF	TGTGCCAGTAGTCTCCCGGGACAGGGGCTGGGAGATGGGGAGCAGTACTTC
TRBJ2-2	.	.	TRBV9	CASSVRTDYELFF	TGTGCCAGCAGCGTGAGGACAGATTACGAGCTGTTTTTT
TRBJ2-2	.	few	TRBV5-1	CASSHGLRPNTGELFF	TGCGCCAGCAGCCACGGACTAAGACCTAACACCGGGGAGCTGTTTTTT
TRBJ2-5	.	once	TRBV2	CASSGTLPETQYF	TGTGCCAGCAGTGGCACCCTACCGGAGACCCAGTACTTC
TRBJ2-3	TRBD1	.	TRBV19	CASNDRGRDTQYF	TGTGCCAGTAATGACAGGGGGAGAGATACGCAGTATTTT
TRBJ1-6	.	few	TRBV5-1	CASSLVGSQGGDSPLHF	TGCGCCAGCAGCTTGGTCGGGTCCCAGGGTGGCGATTCACCCCTCCACTTT
TRBJ2-3	TRBD2	.	TRBV19	CASSRTSDTDTQYF	TGTGCCAGTAGCAGGACTAGCGACACAGATACGCAGTATTTT
TRBJ2-7	.	.	TRBV28	CASRTPGQGGVHEQYF	TGTGCCAGCAGAACCCCCGGACAGGGAGGGGTCCACGAGCAGTACTTC
TRBJ2-7	.	.	TRBV29-1	CSVDVGRGWEQYF	TGCAGCGTTGATGTAGGAAGGGGTTGGGAGCAGTACTTC
TRBJ2-7	TRBD1	.	TRBV9	CASSVEGGQGFNEQYF	TGTGCCAGCAGCGTAGAGGGTGGACAGGGGTTCAACGAGCAGTACTTC
TRBJ2-3	.	.	TRBV24-1	CATSDIADTQYF	TGTGCCACCAGTGATATAGCAGATACGCAGTATTTT
TRBJ2-3	.	.	TRBV7-3	CASSRNGQLDRTSTDTQYF	TGTGCCAGCAGCAGAAATGGACAACTTGACAGGACTAGCACAGATACGCAGTATTTT
TRBJ1-5	TRBD1	.	TRBV6-2/TRBV6-3	CASSTDRGGNQPQHF	TGTGCCAGCAGTACGGACAGGGGGGGCAATCAGCCCCAGCATTTT
TRBJ1-4	.	.	TRBV11-2	CASSPGQSEKLFF	TGTGCCAGCAGCCCCGGGCAGAGTGAAAAACTGTTTTTT
TRBJ1-6	TRBD1	.	TRBV12-3/TRBV12-4	CATNRGVNSPLHF	TGTGCCACCAACAGGGGGGTCAATTCACCCCTCCACTTT
TRBJ2-3	TRBD2	.	TRBV10-3	CAISDLGTSGRADTQYF	TGTGCCATCAGTGACCTAGGGACTAGCGGGAGGGCGGATACGCAGTATTTT
TRBJ1-1	.	few	TRBV12-3/TRBV12-4	CASSSSSTTEAFF	TGTGCCAGCAGTTCCTCGTCGACCACTGAAGCTTTCTTT
TRBJ2-6	TRBD1	.	TRBV28	CASSLLGTGASGANVLTF	TGTGCCAGCAGTTTATTGGGGACAGGAGCCTCTGGGGCCAACGTCCTGACTTTC
TRBJ1-3	.	few	TRBV11-2	CASSADGSSGNTIYF	TGTGCCAGCAGCGCGGACGGGAGCTCTGGAAACACCATATATTTT
TRBJ2-5	.	.	TRBV7-9	CASSPNLGETQYF	TGTGCCAGCAGCCCGAACCTGGGGGAGACCCAGTACTTC
TRBJ1-2	TRBD1	.	TRBV18	CASSPDREYGYTF	TGTGCCAGCTCACCGGACAGGGAATATGGCTACACCTTC
TRBJ2-1	.	.	TRBV11-2	CASWAGLNEQFF	TGTGCCAGCTGGGCGGGGCTCAATGAGCAGTTCTTC
TRBJ1-1	.	.	TRBV30	CALKRQENTEAFF	TGCGCCCTGAAGAGACAGGAGAACACTGAAGCTTTCTTT
TRBJ2-3	.	once	TRBV5-1	CASSLGAGRNTDTQYF	TGCGCCAGCAGCTTGGGGGCAGGGAGAAACACAGATACGCAGTATTTT
TRBJ1-3	.	few	TRBV4-1	CASSLEGDLSGNTIYF	TGCGCCAGCAGCCTGGAGGGGGACCTCTCTGGAAACACCATATATTTT
TRBJ2-1	.	.	TRBV3-1/TRBV3-2	CASSQGNEQFF	TGTGCCAGCAGCCAAGGCAATGAGCAGTTCTTC
TRBJ1-1	.	.	TRBV19	CASSSGPDEAFF	TGTGCCAGTAGTTCGGGACCTGACGAAGCTTTCTTT
TRBJ1-4	.	few	TRBV5-4	CASSLDGGGIQKLFF	TGTGCCAGCAGCTTGGATGGGGGAGGGATTCAAAAACTGTTTTTT
TRBJ1-1	.	once	TRBV6-1	CASSEQATEAFF	TGTGCCAGCAGTGAACAGGCAACTGAAGCTTTCTTT
TRBJ2-5	.	once	TRBV24-1	CATSDLQGPQYF	TGTGCCACCAGTGATTTGCAGGGGCCCCAGTACTTC
TRBJ2-2	.	.	TRBV11-2	CASSLGVGSIGTGELFF	TGTGCCAGCAGCTTAGGGGTCGGTAGCATCGGCACCGGGGAGCTGTTTTTT
TRBJ2-1	.	.	TRBV7-6	CASSVGDYNEQFF	TGTGCCAGCAGCGTGGGCGATTACAATGAGCAGTTCTTC
TRBJ2-2	TRBD2	.	TRBV9	CASSLAGAHTGELFF	TGTGCCAGCAGCCTAGCGGGCGCTCACACCGGGGAGCTGTTTTTT
TRBJ2-1	.	few	TRBV10-3	CAIRIRDSPNEQFF	TGTGCCATCAGAATCCGGGACTCACCGAATGAGCAGTTCTTC
TRBJ2-5	.	.	TRBV14	CASSQDTAGGETQYF	TGTGCCAGCAGTCAAGATACGGCAGGAGGAGAGACCCAGTACTTC
TRBJ2-2	TRBD2	few	TRBV18	CASSRLAGNTGELFF	TGTGCCAGCTCAAGACTAGCGGGGAACACCGGGGAGCTGTTTTTT
TRBJ1-2	.	.	TRBV6-1	CASSDDGRQPYGYTF	TGTGCCAGCAGTGATGACGGGCGACAGCCCTATGGCTACACCTTC
TRBJ2-2	TRBD2	.	TRBV5-8	CASSNGGTSGTGELFF	TGTGCCAGCAGCAACGGCGGGACTAGCGGAACCGGGGAGCTGTTTTTT
TRBJ2-4	TRBD2	.	TRBV27	CASSMGLAGVRDIQYF	TGTGCCAGCAGCATGGGACTAGCGGGAGTGAGGGACATTCAGTACTTC
TRBJ2-7	TRBD1	.	TRBV6-5	CASRTGGFDEQYF	TGTGCCAGCAGGACAGGGGGTTTCGACGAGCAGTACTTC
TRBJ2-5	.	.	TRBV20-1	CSAMIETQYF	TGCAGTGCTATGATTGAGACCCAGTACTTC
TRBJ2-4	.	few	TRBV4-1	CASSHDGAKNIQYF	TGCGCCAGCAGCCATGATGGGGCCAAAAACATTCAGTACTTC
TRBJ2-3	TRBD2	.	TRBV19	CASRNSGRAGTDTQYF	TGTGCCAGTAGGAATAGCGGGAGGGCCGGCACAGATACGCAGTATTTT
TRBJ2-3	TRBD2	few	TRBV5-1	CASSSLRAGGADTQYF	TGCGCCAGCAGCTCCCTTCGAGCGGGAGGGGCAGATACGCAGTATTTT
TRBJ2-3	.	.	TRBV7-9	CASSFQPYSTDTQYF	TGTGCCAGCAGCTTCCAACCCTATAGCACAGATACGCAGTATTTT
TRBJ2-3	TRBD1	.	TRBV3-1/TRBV3-2	CASSPGQVTDTQYF	TGTGCCAGCAGTCCGGGACAGGTCACAGATACGCAGTATTTT
TRBJ1-2	TRBD1	.	TRBV27	CASSLRGTGHGYTF	TGTGCCAGCAGTTTACGCGGGACAGGGCATGGCTACACCTTC
TRBJ2-7	.	few	TRBV5-4	CASSFGLGLSYEQYF	TGTGCCAGCAGCTTTGGGCTGGGGCTCTCCTACGAGCAGTACTTC
TRBJ1-1	.	.	TRBV27	CASSSYLMNTEAFF	TGTGCCAGCAGTTCCTACTTAATGAACACTGAAGCTTTCTTT
TRBJ2-3	TRBD2	.	TRBV19	CAIRERESDTQYF	TGTGCCATTAGAGAGCGGGAGTCGGATACGCAGTATTTT
TRBJ2-1	.	.	TRBV5-1	CASSKGGGGNEQFF	TGCGCCAGCAGCAAAGGCGGAGGAGGCAATGAGCAGTTCTTC
TRBJ2-2	.	once	TRBV11-3	CASSLAAQGTGELFF	TGTGCCAGCAGCTTAGCGGCACAGGGTACCGGGGAGCTGTTTTTT
TRBJ2-7	TRBD2	few	TRBV4-2	CASSQGSGGTYEQYF	TGTGCCAGCAGCCAGGGATCCGGGGGGACCTACGAGCAGTACTTC